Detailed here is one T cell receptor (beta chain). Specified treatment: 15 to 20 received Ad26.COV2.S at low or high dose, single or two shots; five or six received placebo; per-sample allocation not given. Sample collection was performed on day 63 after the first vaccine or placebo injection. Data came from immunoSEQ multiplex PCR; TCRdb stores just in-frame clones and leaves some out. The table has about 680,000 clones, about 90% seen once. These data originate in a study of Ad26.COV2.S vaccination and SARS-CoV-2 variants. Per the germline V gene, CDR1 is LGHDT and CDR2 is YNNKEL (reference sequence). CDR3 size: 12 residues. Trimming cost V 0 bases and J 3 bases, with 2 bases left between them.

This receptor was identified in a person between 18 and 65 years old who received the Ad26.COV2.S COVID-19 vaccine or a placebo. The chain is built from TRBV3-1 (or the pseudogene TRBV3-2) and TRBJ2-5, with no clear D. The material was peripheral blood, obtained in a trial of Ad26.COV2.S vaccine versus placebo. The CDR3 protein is CASSQEKETQYF. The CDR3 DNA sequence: TGTGCCAGCAGCCAAGAGAAAGAGACCCAGTACTTC.